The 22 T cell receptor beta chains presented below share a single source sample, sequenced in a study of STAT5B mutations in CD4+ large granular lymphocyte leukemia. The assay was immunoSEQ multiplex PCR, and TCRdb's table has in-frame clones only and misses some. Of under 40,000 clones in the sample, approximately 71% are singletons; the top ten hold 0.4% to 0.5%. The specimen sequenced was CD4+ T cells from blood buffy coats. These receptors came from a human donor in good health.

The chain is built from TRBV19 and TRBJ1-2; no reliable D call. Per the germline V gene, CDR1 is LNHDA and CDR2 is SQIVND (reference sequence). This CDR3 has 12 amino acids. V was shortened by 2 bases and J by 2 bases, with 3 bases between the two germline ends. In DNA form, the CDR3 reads TGTGCCAGTAGTATACTGAACTATGGCTACACCTTC. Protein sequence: CASSILNYGYTF.

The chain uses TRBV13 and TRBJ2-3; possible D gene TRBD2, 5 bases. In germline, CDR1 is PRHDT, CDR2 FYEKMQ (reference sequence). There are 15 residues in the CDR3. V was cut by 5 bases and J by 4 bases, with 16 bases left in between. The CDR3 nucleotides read TGTGCCAGCAGCAGACGGACTCTCGGGGCAGATACGCAGTATTTT. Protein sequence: CASSRRTLGADTQYF.

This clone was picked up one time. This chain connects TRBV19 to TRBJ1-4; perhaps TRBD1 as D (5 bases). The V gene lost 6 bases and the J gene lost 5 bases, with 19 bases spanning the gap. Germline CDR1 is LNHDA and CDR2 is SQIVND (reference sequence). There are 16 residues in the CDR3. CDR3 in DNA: TGTGCCAGTAGAGCACGGCGACGGGGGTCGAATGAAAAACTGTTTTTT. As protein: CASRARRRGSNEKLFF.

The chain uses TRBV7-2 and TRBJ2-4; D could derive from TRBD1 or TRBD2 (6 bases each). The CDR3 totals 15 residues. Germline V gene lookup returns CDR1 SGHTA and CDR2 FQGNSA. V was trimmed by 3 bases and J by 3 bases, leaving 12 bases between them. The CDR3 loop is CASSFGGFVKNIQYF. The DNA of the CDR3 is TGTGCCAGCAGCTTCGGGGGCTTTGTCAAAAACATTCAGTACTTC.

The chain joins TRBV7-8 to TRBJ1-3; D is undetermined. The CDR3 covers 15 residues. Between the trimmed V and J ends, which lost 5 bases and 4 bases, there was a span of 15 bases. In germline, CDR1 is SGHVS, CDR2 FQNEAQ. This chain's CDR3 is CASSPFIGVGNTIYF. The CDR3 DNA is TGTGCCAGCAGCCCCTTCATTGGGGTCGGAAACACCATATATTTT. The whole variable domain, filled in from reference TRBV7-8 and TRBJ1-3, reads GAGVSQSPRYKVAKRGQDVALRCDPISGHVSLFWYQQALGQGPEFLTYFQNEAQLDKSGLPSDRFFAERPEGSVSTLKIQRTQQEDSAVYLCASSPFIGVGNTIYFGEGSWLTVV.

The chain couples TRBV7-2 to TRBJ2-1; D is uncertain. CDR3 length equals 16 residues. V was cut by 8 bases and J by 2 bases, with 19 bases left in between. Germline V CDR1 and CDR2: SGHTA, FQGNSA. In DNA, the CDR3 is TGTGCCAGCCCCCTCCCCGGTAGACCCACCTACAATGAGCAGTTCTTC. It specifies CASPLPGRPTYNEQFF. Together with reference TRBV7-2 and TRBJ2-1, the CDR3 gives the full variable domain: GAGVSQSPSNKVTEKGKDVELRCDPISGHTALYWYRQSLGQGLEFLIYFQGNSAPDKSGLPSDRFSAERTGGSVSTLTIQRTQQEDSAVYLCASPLPGRPTYNEQFFGPGTRLTVL.

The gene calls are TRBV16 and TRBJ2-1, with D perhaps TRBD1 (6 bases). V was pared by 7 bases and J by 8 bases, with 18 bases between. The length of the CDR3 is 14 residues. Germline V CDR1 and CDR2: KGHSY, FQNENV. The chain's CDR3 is CASMPQGAGDEQFF. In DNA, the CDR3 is TGTGCCAGCATGCCACAGGGAGCTGGGGATGAGCAGTTCTTC.

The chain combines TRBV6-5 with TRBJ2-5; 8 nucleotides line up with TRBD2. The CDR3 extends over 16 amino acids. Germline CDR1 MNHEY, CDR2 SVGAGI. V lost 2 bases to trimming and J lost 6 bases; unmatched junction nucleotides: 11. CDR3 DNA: TGTGCCAGCAGTTACCAATCGGGGGGGCCTCTGAAGACCCAGTACTTC. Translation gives CASSYQSGGPLKTQYF.

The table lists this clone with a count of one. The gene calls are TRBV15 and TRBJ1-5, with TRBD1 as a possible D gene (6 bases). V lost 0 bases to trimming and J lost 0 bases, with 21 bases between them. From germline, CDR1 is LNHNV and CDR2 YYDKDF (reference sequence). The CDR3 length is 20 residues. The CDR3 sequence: CATSRDFRQGHTHSNQPQHF. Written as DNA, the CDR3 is TGTGCCACCAGCAGAGATTTCCGGCAGGGGCACACTCATAGCAATCAGCCCCAGCATTTT.

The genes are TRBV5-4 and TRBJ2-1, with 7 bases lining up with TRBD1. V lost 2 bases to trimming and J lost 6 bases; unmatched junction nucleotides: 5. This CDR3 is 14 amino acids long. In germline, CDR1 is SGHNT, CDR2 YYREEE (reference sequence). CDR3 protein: CASSLETGRNEQFF. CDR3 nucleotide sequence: TGTGCCAGCAGCTTAGAGACAGGGCGCAATGAGCAGTTCTTC.

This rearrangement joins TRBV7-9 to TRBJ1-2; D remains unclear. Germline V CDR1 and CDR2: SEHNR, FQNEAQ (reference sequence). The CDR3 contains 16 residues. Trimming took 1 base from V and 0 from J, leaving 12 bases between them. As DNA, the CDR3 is TGTGCCAGCAGCTTAGTCCCATCGCCAGCTAACTATGGCTACACCTTC. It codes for CASSLVPSPANYGYTF.

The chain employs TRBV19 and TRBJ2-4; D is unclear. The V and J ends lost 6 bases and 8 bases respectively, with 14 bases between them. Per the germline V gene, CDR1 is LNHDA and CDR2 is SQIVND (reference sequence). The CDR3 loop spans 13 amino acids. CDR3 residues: CASRRDPGDIQYF. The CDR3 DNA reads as TGTGCCAGTAGGAGAGATCCCGGAGACATTCAGTACTTC.

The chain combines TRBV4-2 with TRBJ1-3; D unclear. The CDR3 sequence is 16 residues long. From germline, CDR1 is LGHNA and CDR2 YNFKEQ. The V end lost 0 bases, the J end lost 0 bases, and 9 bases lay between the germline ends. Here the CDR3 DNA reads TGTGCCAGCAGCCAAGATATAGGAGGCTCTGGAAACACCATATATTTT. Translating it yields CASSQDIGGSGNTIYF.

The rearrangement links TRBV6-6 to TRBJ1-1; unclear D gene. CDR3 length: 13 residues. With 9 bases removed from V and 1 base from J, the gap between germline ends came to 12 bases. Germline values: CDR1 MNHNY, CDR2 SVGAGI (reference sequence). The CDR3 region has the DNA TGTGCCAGTACTTCCGCGGGGAACACTGAAGCTTTCTTT. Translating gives CASTSAGNTEAFF.

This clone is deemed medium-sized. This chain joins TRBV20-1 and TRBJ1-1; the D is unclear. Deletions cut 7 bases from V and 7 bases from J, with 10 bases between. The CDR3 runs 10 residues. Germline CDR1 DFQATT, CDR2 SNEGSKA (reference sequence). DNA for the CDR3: TGCAGTGACTCCCGCGGTGAAGCTTTCTTT. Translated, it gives CSDSRGEAFF.

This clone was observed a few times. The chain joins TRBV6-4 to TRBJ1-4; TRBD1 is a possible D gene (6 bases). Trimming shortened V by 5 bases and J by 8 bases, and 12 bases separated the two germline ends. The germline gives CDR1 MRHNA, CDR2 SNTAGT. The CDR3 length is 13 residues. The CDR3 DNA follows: TGTGCCAGCAGTCAACAGGGTGGGGAAAAACTGTTTTTT. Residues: CASSQQGGEKLFF.

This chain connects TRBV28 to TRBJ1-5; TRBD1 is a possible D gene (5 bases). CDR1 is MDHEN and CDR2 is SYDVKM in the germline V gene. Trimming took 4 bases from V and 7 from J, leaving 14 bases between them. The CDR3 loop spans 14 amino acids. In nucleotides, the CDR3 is TGTGCCAGCAGTTCTATCGCGGGGGACCAGCCCCAGCATTTT. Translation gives CASSSIAGDQPQHF.

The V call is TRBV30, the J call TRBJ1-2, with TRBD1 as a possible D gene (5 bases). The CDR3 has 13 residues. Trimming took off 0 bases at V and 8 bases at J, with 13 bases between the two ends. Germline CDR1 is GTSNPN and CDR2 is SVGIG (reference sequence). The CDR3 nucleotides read TGTGCCTGGAGTGTAAAAGGGGCGGAGGGCTACACCTTC. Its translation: CAWSVKGAEGYTF.

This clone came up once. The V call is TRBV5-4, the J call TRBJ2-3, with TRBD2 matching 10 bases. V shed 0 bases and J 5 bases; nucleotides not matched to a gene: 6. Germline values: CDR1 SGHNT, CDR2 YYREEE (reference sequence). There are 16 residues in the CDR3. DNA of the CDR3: TGTGCCAGCAGCTTGGGTAGCGGGGGGCGGGGAGATACGCAGTATTTT. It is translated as CASSLGSGGRGDTQYF.

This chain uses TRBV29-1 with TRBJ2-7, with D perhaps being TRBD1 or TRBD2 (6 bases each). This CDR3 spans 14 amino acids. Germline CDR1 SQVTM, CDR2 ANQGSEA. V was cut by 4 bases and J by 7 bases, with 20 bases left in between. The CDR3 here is CSVAIGVGGAEQYF. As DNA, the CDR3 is TGCAGCGTTGCGATTGGCGTCGGGGGCGCAGAGCAGTACTTC.

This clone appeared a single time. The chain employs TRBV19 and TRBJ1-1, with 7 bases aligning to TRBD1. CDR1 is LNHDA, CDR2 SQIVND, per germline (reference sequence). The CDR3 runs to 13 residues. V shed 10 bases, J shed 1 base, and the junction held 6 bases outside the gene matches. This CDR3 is CATNRGPNTEAFF. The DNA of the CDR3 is TGTGCCACCAACAGGGGACCGAACACTGAAGCTTTCTTT. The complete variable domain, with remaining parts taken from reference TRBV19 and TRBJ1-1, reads DGGITQSPKYLFRKEGQNVTLSCEQNLNHDAMYWYRQDPGQGLRLIYYSQIVNDFQKGDIAEGYSVSREKKESFPLTVTSAQKNPTAFYLCATNRGPNTEAFFGQGTRLTVV.

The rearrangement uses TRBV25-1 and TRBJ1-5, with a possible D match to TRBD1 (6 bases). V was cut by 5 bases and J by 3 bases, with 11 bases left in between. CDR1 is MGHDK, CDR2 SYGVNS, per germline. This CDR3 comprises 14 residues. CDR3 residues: CASSLAGANQPQHF. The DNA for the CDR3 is TGTGCCAGCAGTTTGGCAGGGGCCAATCAGCCCCAGCATTTT. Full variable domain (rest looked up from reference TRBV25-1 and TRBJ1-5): EADIYQTPRYLVIGTGKKITLECSQTMGHDKMYWYQQDPGMELHLIHYSYGVNSTEKGDLSSESTVSRIRTEHFPLTLESARPSHTSQYLCASSLAGANQPQHFGDGTRLSIL.